This TCR beta chain was captured in a study of Graves' ophthalmopathy and Graves' hyperthyroidism. On the study more broadly: Peripheral blood samples were taken at initial diagnosis, before any treatment.

Trimming stripped 1 base from V and 7 bases from J, with 11 bases between. CDR1 and CDR2 (germline): GTSNPN, SVGIG (reference sequence). The CDR3 runs 13 residues. Ineligible for inclusion were patients with other autoimmune diseases, uncontrolled infections, pregnancy or lactation. Amplified material comprised TCR beta CDR3 regions derived from RNA transcripts. An initial RT-PCR round employing HTBI primers preceded a second-round multiplex PCR. TCRdb passed the multiplex PCR reads through MiXCR, listing each CDR3 protein once. The sample records a few hundred thousand distinct CDR3 sequences, roughly 15% being singletons. Study results and caveats: A majority of expanded thyroid clonotypes exceeding 0.001 frequency were likewise present in blood.

This clonotype was detected only a few times. Its antigen is undetermined. Source material: peripheral blood. V usage is TRBV30 and J usage is TRBJ1-5; no clear D. The TCR was taken from a woman aged 18-29 years with stable Graves' hyperthyroidism. CDR3 region: CAWSDSSLQPQHF. The CDR3 DNA follows: TGTGCCTGGAGTGACAGCTCCCTACAGCCCCAGCATTTT.